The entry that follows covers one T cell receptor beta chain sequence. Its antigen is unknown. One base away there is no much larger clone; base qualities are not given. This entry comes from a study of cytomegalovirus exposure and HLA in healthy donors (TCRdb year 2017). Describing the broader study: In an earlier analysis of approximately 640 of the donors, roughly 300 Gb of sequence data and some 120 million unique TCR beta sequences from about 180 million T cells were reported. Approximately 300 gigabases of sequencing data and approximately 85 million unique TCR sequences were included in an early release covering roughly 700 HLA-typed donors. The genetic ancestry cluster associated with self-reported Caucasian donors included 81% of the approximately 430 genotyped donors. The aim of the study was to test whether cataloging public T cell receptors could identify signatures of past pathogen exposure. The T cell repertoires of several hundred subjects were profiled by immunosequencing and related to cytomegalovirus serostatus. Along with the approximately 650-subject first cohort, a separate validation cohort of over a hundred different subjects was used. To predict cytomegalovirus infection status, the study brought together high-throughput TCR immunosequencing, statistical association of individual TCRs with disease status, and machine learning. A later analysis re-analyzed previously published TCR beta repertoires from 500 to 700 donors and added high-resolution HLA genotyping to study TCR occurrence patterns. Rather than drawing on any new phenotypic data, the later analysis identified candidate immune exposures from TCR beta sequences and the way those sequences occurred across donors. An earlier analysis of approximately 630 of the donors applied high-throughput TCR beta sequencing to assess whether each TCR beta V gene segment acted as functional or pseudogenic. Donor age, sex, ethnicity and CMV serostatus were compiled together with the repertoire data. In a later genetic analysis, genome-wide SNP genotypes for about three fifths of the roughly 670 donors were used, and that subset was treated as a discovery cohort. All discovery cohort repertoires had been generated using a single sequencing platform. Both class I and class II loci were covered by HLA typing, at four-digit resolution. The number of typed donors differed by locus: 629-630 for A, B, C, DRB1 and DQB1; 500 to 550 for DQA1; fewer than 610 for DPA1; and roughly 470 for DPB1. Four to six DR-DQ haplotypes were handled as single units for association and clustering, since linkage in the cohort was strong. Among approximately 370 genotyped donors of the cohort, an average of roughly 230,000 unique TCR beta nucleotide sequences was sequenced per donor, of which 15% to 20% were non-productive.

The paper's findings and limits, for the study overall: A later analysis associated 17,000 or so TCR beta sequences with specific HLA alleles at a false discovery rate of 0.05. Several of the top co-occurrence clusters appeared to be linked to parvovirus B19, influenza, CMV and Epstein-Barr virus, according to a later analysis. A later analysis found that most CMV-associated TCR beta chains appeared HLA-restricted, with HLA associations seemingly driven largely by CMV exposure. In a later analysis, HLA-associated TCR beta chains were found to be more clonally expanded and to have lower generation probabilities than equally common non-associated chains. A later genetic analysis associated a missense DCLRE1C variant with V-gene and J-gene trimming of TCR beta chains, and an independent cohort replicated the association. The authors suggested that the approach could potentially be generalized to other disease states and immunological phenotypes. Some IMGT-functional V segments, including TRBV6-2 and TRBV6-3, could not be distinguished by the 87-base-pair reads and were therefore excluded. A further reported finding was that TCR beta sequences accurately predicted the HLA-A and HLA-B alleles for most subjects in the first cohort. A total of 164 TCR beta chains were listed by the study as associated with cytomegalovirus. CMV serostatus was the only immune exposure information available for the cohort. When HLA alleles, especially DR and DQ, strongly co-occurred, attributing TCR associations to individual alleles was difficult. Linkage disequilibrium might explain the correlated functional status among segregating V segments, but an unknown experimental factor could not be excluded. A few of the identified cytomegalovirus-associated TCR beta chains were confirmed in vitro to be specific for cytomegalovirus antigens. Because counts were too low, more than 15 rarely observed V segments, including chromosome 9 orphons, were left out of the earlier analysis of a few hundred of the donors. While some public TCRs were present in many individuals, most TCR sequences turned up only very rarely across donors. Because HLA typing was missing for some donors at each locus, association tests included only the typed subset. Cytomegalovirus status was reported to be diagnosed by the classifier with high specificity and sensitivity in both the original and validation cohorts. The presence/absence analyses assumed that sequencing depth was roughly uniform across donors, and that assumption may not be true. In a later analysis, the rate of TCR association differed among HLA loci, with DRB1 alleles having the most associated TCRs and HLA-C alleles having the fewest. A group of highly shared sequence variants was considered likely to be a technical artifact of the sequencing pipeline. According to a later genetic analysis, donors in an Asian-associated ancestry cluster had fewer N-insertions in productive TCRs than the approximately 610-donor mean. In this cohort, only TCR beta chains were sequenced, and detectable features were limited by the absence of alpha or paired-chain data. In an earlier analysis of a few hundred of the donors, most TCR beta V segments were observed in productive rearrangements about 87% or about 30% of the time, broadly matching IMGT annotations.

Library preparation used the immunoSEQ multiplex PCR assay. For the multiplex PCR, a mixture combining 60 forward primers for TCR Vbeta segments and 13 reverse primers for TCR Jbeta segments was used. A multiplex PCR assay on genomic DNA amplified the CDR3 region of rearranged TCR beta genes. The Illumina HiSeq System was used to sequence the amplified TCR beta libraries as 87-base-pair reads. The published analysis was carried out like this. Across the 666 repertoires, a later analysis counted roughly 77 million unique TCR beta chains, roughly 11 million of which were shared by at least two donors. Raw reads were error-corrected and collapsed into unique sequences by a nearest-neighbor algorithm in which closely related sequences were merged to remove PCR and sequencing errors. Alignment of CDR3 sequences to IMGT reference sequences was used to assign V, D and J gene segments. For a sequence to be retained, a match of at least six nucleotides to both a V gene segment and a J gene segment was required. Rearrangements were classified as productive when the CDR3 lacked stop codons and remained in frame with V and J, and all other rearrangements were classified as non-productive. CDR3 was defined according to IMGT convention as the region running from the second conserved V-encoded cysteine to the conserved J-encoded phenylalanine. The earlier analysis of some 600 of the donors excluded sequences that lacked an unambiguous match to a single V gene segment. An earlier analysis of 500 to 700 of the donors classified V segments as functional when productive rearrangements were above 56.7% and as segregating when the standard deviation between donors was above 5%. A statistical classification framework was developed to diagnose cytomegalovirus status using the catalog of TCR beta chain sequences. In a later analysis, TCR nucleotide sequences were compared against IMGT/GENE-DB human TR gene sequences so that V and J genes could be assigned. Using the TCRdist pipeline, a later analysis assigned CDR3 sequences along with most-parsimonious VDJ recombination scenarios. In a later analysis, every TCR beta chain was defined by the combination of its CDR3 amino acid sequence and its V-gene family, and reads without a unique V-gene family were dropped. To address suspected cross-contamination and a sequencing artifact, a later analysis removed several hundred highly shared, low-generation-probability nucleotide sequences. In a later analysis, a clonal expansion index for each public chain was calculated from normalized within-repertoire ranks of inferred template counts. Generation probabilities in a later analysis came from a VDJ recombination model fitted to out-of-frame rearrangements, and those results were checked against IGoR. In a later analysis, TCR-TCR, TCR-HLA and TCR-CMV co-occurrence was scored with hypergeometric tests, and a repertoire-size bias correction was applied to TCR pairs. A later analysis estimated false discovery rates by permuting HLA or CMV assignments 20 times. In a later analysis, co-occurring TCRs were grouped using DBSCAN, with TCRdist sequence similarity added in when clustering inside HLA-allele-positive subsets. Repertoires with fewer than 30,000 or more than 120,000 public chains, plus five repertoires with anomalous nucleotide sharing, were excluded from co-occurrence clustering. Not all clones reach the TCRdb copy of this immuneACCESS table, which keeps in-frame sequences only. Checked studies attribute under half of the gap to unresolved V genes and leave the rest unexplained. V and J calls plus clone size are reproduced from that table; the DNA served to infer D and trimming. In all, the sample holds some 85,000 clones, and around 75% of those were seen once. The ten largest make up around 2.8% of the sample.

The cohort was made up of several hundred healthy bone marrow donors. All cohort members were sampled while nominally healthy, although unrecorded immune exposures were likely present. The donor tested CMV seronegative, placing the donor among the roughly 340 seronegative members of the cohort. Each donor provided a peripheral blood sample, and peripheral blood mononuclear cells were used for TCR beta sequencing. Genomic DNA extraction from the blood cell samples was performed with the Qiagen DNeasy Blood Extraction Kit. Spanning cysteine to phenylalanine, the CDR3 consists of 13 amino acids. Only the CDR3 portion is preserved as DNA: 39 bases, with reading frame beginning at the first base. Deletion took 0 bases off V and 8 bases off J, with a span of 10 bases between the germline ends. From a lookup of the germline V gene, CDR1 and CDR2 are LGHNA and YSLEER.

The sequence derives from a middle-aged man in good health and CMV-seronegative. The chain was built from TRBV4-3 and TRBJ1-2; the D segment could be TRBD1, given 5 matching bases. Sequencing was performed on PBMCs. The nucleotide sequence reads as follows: TGCGCCAGCAGCCAAGATCGGGGGGGAGGCTACACCTTC. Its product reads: CASSQDRGGGYTF.